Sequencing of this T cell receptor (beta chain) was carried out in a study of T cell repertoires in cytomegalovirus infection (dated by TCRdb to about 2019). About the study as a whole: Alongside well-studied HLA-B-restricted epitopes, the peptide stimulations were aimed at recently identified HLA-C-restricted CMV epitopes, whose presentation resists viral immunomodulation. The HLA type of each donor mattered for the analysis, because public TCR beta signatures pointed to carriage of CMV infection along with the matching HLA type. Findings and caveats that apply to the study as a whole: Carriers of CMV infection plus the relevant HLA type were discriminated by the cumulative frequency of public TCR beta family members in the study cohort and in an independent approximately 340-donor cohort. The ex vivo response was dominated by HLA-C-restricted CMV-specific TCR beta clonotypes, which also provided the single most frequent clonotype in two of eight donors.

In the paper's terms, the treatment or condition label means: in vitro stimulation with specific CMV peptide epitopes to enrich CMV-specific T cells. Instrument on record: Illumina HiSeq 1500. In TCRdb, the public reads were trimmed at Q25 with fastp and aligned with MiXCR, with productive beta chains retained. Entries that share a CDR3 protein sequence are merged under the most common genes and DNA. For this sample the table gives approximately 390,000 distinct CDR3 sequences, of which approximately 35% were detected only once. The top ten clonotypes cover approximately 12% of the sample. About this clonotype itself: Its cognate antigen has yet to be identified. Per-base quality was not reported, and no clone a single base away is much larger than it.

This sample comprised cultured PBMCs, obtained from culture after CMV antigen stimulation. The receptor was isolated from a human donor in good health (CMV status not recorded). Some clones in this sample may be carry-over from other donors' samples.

At the DNA level, the sequence is TGTGCCAGCAGCTTATTCTACGCGCAAGAGACCCAGTACTTC. Its protein reads: CASSLFYAQETQYF. The rearrangement combines TRBV7-8 with TRBJ2-5, with the D gene not clear enough to name. Between the V and J ends, shortened by 2 bases and 2 bases respectively, the junction contains 9 bases. The CDR3 has 14 amino acids, counting the end cysteine and phenylalanine. The CDR3 DNA has 42 bases and is translated from base 1. Sequences SGHVS (CDR1) and FQNEAQ (CDR2) are obtained from the germline V gene.